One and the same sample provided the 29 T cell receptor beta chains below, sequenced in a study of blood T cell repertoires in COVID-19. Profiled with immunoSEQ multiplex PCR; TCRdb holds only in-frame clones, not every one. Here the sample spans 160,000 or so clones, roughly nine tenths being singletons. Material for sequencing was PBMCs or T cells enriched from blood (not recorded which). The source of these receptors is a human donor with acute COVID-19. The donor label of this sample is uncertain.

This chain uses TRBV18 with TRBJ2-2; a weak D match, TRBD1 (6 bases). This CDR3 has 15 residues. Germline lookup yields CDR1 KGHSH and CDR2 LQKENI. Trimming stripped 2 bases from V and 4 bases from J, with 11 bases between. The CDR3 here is CASSPSTQGTGELFF. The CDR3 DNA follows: TGTGCCAGCTCACCAAGCACACAGGGCACCGGGGAGCTGTTTTTT. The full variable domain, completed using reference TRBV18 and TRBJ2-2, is NAGVMQNPRHLVRRRGQEARLRCSPMKGHSHVYWYRQLPEEGLKFMVYLQKENIIDESGMPKERFSAEFPKEGPSILRIQQVVRGDSAAYFCASSPSTQGTGELFFGEGSRLTVL.

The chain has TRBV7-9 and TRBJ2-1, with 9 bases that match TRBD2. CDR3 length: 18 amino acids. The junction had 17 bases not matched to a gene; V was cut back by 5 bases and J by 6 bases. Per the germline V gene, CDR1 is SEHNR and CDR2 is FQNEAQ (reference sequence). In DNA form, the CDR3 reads TGTGCCAGCAGCCCCCCCCTTCGTATAGCGGGGGACCCCAATGAGCAGTTCTTC. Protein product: CASSPPLRIAGDPNEQFF.

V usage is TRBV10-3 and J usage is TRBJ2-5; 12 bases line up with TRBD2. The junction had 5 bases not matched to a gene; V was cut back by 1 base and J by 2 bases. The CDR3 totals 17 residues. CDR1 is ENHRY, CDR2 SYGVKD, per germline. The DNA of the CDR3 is TGTGCCATCAGTGAGTTGGGACTAGCGGGTCGTCAAGAGACCCAGTACTTC. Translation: CAISELGLAGRQETQYF.

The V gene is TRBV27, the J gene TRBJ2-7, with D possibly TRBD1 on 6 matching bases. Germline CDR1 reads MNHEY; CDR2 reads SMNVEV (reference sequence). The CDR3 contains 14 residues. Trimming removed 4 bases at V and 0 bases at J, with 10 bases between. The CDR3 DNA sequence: TGTGCCAGCAGTTCCCGGGACACCTCCTACGAGCAGTACTTC. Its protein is CASSSRDTSYEQYF.

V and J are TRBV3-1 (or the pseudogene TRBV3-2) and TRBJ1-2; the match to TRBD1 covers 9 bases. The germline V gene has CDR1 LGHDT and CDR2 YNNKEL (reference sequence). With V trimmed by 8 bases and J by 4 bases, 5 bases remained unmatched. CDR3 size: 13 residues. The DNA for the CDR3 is TGTGCCAGCGGATCACAGGGGGCCTATGGCTACACCTTC. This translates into CASGSQGAYGYTF.

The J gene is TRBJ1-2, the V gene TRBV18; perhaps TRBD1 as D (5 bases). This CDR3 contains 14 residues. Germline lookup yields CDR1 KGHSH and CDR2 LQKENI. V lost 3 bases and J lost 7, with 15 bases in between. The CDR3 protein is CASSPLQGTSGYTF. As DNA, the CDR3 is TGTGCCAGCTCACCGCTCCAGGGAACTTCTGGCTACACCTTC.

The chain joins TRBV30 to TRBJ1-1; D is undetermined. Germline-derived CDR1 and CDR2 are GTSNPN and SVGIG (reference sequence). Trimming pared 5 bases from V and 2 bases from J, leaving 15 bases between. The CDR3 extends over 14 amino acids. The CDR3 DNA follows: TGTGCCTGGGCTGCCCCCGGGTTCAACACTGAAGCTTTCTTT. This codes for CAWAAPGFNTEAFF.

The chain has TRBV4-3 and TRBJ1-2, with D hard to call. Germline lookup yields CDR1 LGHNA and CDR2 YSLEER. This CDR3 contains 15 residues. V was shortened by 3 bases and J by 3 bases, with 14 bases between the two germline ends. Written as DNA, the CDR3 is TGCGCCAGCAGCCAGGCCTCTGAGGCCGACTATGGCTACACCTTC. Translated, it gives CASSQASEADYGYTF.

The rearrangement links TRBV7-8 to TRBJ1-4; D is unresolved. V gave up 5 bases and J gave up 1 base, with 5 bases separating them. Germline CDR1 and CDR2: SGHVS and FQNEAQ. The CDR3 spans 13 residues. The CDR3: CASSRKTNEKLFF. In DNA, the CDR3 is TGTGCCAGCAGCCGTAAAACTAATGAAAAACTGTTTTTT. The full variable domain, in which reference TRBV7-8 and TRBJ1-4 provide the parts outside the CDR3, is GAGVSQSPRYKVAKRGQDVALRCDPISGHVSLFWYQQALGQGPEFLTYFQNEAQLDKSGLPSDRFFAERPEGSVSTLKIQRTQQEDSAVYLCASSRKTNEKLFFGSGTQLSVL.

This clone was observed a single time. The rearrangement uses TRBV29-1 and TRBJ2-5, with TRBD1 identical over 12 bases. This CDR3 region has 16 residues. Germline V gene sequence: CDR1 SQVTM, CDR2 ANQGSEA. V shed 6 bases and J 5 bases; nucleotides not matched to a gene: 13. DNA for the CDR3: TGCAGCGTGTCGGGGGACAGGGGGCAGGAGATGGAGACCCAGTACTTC. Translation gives CSVSGDRGQEMETQYF.

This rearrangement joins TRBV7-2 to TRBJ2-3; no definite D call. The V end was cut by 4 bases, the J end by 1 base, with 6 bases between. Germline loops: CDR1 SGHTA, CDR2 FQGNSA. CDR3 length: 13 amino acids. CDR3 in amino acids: CASSSAGTDTQYF. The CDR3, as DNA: TGTGCCAGCAGCTCGGCGGGCACAGATACGCAGTATTTT.

This chain's CDR3 is CASSFQSGNTIYF. In nucleotides, the CDR3 is TGTGCCAGCAGCTTCCAGTCTGGAAACACCATATATTTT. This sequence joins TRBV5-5 and TRBJ1-3; no firm D call. The CDR3 has 13 residues. V gave up 2 bases and J gave up 1 base, with 4 bases separating them. Germline V gives CDR1 SGHKS, CDR2 YYEKEE (reference sequence).

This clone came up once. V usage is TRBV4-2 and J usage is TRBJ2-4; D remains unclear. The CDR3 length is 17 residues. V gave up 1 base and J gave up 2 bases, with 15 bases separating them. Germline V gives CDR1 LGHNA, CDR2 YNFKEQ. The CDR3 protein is CASSQATLAVSKNIQYF. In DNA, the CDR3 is TGTGCCAGCAGCCAAGCGACTCTGGCGGTGTCCAAAAACATTCAGTACTTC.

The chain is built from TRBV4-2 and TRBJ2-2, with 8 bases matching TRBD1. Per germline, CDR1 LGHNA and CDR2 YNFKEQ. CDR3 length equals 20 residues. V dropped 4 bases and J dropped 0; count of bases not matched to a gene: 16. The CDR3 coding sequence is TGTGCCAGCAGCCCCTATTTCCGGACAGGGAGGAGATCGAACACCGGGGAGCTGTTTTTT. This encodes CASSPYFRTGRRSNTGELFF.

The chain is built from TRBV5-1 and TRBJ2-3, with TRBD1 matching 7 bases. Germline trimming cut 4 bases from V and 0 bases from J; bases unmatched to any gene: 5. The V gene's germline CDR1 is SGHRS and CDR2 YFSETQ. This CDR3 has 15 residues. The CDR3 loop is CASSRDSLSTDTQYF. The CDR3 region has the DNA TGCGCCAGCAGCCGGGACAGCCTTAGCACAGATACGCAGTATTTT.

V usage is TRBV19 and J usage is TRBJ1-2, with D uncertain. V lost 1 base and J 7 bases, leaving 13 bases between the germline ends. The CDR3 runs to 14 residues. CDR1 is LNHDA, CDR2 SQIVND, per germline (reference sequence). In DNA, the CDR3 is TGTGCCAGTAGTATAGGCCGTTCGGTGCTTGGCTACACCTTC. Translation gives CASSIGRSVLGYTF. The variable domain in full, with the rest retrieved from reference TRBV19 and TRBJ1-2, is DGGITQSPKYLFRKEGQNVTLSCEQNLNHDAMYWYRQDPGQGLRLIYYSQIVNDFQKGDIAEGYSVSREKKESFPLTVTSAQKNPTAFYLCASSIGRSVLGYTFGSGTRLTVV.

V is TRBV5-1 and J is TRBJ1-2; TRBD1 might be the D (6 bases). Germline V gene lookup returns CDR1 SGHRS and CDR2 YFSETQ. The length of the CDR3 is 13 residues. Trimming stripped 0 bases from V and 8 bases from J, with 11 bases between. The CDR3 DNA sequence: TGCGCCAGCAGCTTGGTTGGGGGCGAGGGCTACACCTTC. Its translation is CASSLVGGEGYTF.

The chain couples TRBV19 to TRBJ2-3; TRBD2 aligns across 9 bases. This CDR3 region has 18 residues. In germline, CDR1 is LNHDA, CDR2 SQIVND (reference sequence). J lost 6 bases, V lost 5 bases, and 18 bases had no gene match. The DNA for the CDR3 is TGTGCCAGTAGTCTCCAGGCTTTCCCTAGCGGGGTATTGGATACGCAGTATTTT. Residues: CASSLQAFPSGVLDTQYF.

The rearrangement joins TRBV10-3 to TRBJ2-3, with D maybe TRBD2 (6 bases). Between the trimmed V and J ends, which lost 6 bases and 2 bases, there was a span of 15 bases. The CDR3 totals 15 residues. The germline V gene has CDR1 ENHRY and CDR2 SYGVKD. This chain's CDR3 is CAISQGDLPTDTQYF. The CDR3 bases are TGTGCCATCAGCCAAGGGGACTTACCCACAGATACGCAGTATTTT.

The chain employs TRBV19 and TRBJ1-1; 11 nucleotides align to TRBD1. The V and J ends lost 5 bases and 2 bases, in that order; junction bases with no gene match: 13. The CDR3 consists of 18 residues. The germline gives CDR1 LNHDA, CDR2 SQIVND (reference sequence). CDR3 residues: CASSRRAVGTGGNTEAFF. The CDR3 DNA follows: TGTGCCAGTAGTCGAAGGGCGGTAGGGACAGGGGGAAACACTGAAGCTTTCTTT.

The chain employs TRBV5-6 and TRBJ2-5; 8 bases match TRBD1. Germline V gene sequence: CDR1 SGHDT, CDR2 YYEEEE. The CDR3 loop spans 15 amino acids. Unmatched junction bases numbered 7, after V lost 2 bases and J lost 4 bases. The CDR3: CASSFDRGELETQYF. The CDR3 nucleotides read TGTGCCAGCAGCTTCGACAGGGGAGAGTTAGAGACCCAGTACTTC.

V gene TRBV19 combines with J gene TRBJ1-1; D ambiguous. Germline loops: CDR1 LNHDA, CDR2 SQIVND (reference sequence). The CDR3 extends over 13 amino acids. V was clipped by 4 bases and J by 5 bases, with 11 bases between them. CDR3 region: CASSTDSRTEAFF. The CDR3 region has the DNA TGTGCCAGTAGTACCGACTCCCGGACTGAAGCTTTCTTT.

CDR3 sequence: CASSVRHTGELFF. The CDR3 coding sequence is TGTGCCAGCAGCGTGCGTCACACCGGGGAGCTGTTTTTT. The chain couples TRBV9 to TRBJ2-2, with D hard to call. There are 13 residues in the CDR3. Trimming shortened V by 2 bases and J by 3 bases, and 5 bases separated the two germline ends. CDR1 and CDR2 from the germline V gene are SGDLS and YYNGEE.

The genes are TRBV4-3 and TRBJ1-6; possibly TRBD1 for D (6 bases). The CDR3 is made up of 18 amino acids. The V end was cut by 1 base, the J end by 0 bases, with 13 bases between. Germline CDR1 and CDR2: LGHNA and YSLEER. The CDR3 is CASSQVLRGSSYNSPLHF. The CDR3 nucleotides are TGCGCCAGCAGCCAAGTTTTGAGGGGGAGCTCCTATAATTCACCCCTCCACTTT.

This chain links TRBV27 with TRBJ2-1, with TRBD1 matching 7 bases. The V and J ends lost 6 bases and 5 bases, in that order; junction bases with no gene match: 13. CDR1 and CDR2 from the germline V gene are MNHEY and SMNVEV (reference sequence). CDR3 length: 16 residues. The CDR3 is CASRGVKGASNNEQFF. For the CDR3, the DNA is TGTGCCAGCAGGGGTGTAAAGGGGGCATCCAACAATGAGCAGTTCTTC.

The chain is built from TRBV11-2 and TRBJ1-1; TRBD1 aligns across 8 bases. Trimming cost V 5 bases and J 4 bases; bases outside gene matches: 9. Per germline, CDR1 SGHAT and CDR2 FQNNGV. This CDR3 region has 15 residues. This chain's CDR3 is CASSPIQGVPTEAFF. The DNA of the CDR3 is TGTGCCAGCAGCCCGATACAGGGGGTGCCCACTGAAGCTTTCTTT.

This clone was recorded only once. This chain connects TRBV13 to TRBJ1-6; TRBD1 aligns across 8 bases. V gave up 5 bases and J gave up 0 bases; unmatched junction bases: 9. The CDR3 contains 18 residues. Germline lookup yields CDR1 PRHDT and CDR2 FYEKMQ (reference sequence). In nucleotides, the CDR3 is TGTGCCAGCAGCCTGGGGACAGGCCCAAGCTCCTATAATTCACCCCTCCACTTT. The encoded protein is CASSLGTGPSSYNSPLHF.

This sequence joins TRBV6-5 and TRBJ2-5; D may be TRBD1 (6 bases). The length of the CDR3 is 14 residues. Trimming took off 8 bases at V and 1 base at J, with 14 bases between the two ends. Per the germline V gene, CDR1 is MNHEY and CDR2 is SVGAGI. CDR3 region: CASGRTVGQETQYF. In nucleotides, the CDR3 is TGTGCCAGCGGAAGGACAGTTGGCCAAGAGACCCAGTACTTC.

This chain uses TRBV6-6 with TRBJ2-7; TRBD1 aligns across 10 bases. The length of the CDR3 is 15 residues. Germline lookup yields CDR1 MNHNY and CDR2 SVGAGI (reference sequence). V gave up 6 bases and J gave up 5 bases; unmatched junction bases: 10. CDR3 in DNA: TGTGCCAGCAGATCTAGACAGGGGGCTATCGACGAGCAGTACTTC. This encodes CASRSRQGAIDEQYF.